Below, 30 T cell receptor beta chains from the same sample are listed, as sequenced in a study of T cells in women clearing cervical HPV infection. Profiled with immunoSEQ multiplex PCR; TCRdb holds only in-frame clones, not every one. This repertoire includes about 20,000 clones. The specimen sequenced was blood buffy coat. These receptors originate from a woman aged 18 to 69 with a cervical HPV16 infection that either progressed to CIN3+ or cleared (not recorded which).

Concerning this clone: The read gets to within 3 residues of the CDR3 end, and the germline J gene fills in the rest. V and J are TRBV18 and TRBJ1-2; 7 nucleotides agree with TRBD1. This CDR3 contains 15 residues. Germline CDR1 is KGHSH and CDR2 is LQKENI. CDR3: CASSPQGAGTDTYTF. The CDR3 DNA, read in part, is TGTGCCAGCTCACCACAGGGGGCCGGTACAGATACC.

As concerns this clone: The CDR3 end falls 3 residues outside the read, so it is completed with the germline J gene. The chain combines TRBV20-1 with TRBJ2-1, with D uncertain. From germline, CDR1 is DFQATT and CDR2 SNEGSKA (reference sequence). The CDR3 is 17 residues long. With 0 bases removed from V and 2 bases from J, the gap between germline ends came to 17 bases. The CDR3 loop is CSAREPPVLTPYNEQFF. The sequenced CDR3 bases are TGCAGTGCTAGAGAGCCGCCGGTTCTAACCCCCTACAATGAG.

Remarks on this clone: The CDR3 end is not reached by the read, which stops 3 residues before it; the germline J gene fills it in. V is TRBV5-5 and J is TRBJ1-4, with TRBD1 as a possible D gene (5 bases). This CDR3 has 14 residues. The ends were cut back, 0 bases at V and 7 bases at J, with 10 bases in the middle. The germline CDR1 and CDR2 sequences are SGHKS and YYEKEE (reference sequence). This CDR3 reads CASSLVEGIEKLFF. The covered CDR3 bases are TGTGCCAGCAGCTTGGTGGAGGGGATTGAAAAA.

Comment on this clone: The observed sequence ends 3 residues before the CDR3 terminus, with the missing tail filled in from the germline J gene. This rearrangement joins TRBV7-8 to TRBJ1-5, with D perhaps TRBD1 (5 bases). The CDR3 is made up of 15 amino acids. V gave up 5 bases and J gave up 7 bases, with 18 bases separating them. CDR1 is SGHVS, CDR2 FQNEAQ, per germline. CDR3 in amino acids: CASSPITGIPQPQHF. Partial CDR3 DNA: TGTGCCAGCAGCCCGATAACAGGTATCCCCCAGCCC.

On this clone itself: Read sequence stops 3 residues before the CDR3 end, and the germline J gene provides the missing end. The rearrangement uses TRBV7-3 and TRBJ2-5; 8 bases line up with TRBD2. CDR3 size: 14 residues. In germline, CDR1 is SGHTA, CDR2 FQGTGA. J was trimmed by 5 bases and V by 5 bases; bases with no gene match: 7. Here the CDR3 reads CASSPGTRWETQYF. The sequenced CDR3 bases are TGTGCCAGCAGCCCTGGGACTAGATGGGAGACC. Using reference TRBV7-3 and TRBJ2-5 for the parts outside the CDR3, the full variable domain is GAGVSQTPSNKVTEKGKYVELRCDPISGHTALYWYRQSLGQGPEFLIYFQGTGAADDSGLPNDRFFAVRPEGSVSTLKIQRTERGDSAVYLCASSPGTRWETQYFGPGTRLLVL.

Concerning this clone itself: The read is 3 residues too short to cover the CDR3 end, so that end is filled in from the germline J gene. V is TRBV29-1 and J is TRBJ2-3, with unresolved D. The CDR3 contains 15 residues. CDR1 is SQVTM, CDR2 ANQGSEA, per germline. Trimming removed 2 bases from V and 2 bases from J, with 14 bases in between. Here the CDR3 reads CSVEKVGRNTDTQYF. The DNA read from the CDR3 is TGCAGCGTTGAAAAAGTCGGTCGAAACACAGATACG.

The sequenced CDR3 bases are TGTGCCAGCAGTGTCACCAGGGGGCGCGTGAACGAG. Protein: CASSVTRGRVNE. The CDR3 as a whole reads CASSVTRGRVNEQYF. The chain has TRBV6-1 and TRBJ2-7; 8 bases fit TRBD1. From the germline J gene comes the end of the CDR3, since the read stops 3 residues before it. The CDR3 spans 15 residues. Germline V gene sequence: CDR1 MNHNS, CDR2 SASEGT. V shed 4 bases and J 5 bases; nucleotides not matched to a gene: 10.

In regard to this clone: The read terminates 3 residues ahead of where the CDR3 ends, so the germline J gene completes it. The chain employs TRBV2 and TRBJ1-6; D not certain. Germline V gene sequence: CDR1 SNHLY, CDR2 FYNNEI. The CDR3 consists of 14 residues. With 4 bases removed from V and 5 bases from J, the gap between germline ends came to 9 bases. CDR3 amino acids: CASSVKPNNSPLHF. CDR3 DNA (partial): TGTGCCAGCAGTGTGAAACCTAATAATTCACCC.

Turning to this clone: The read terminates 3 residues ahead of where the CDR3 ends, so the germline J gene completes it. V gene TRBV3-1 (or the pseudogene TRBV3-2) combines with J gene TRBJ2-1, with a possible D match to TRBD2 (5 bases). CDR1 and CDR2 (germline): LGHDT, YNNKEL (reference sequence). The CDR3 totals 16 residues. Trimming shortened V by 1 base and J by 0 bases, and 10 bases separated the two germline ends. CDR3 protein: CASSQGGWGSYNEQFF. The sequenced CDR3 bases are TGTGCCAGCAGCCAAGGCGGGTGGGGCTCCTACAATGAG.

Remarks on this clone: The read falls 3 residues short of the CDR3 end, and the missing part is taken from the germline J gene. The chain uses TRBV18 and TRBJ1-4; perhaps TRBD1 as D (6 bases). Deletions cut 4 bases from V and 0 bases from J, with 12 bases between. The V gene's germline CDR1 is KGHSH and CDR2 LQKENI. This CDR3 has 16 residues. The chain's CDR3 is CASSLRQATTNEKLFF. The part of the CDR3 DNA that was read is TGTGCCAGCTCACTCCGACAGGCTACAACTAATGAAAAA.

With regard to this clone: The sequenced fragment ends 3 residues before the CDR3 boundary, so the rest is inferred from the germline J gene. J is TRBJ1-2 and V is TRBV10-3; no clear D. CDR3 length equals 13 residues. V gave up 2 bases and J gave up 4 bases, with 8 bases separating them. The germline V gene has CDR1 ENHRY and CDR2 SYGVKD. Here the CDR3 reads CAISEEGSYGYTF. CDR3 DNA (partial): TGTGCCATCAGTGAGGAGGGCTCCTATGGC.

In regard to this clone: The CDR3 end is not reached by the read, which stops 3 residues before it; the germline J gene fills it in. This rearrangement joins TRBV19 to TRBJ2-7; TRBD1 or TRBD2 may be the D gene (5 bases each). The CDR3 length is 14 residues. The germline V gene encodes CDR1 LNHDA and CDR2 SQIVND (reference sequence). With 4 bases removed from V and 1 base from J, the gap between germline ends came to 11 bases. CDR3 residues: CASSNLRGSYEQYF. CDR3 DNA (partial): TGTGCCAGTAGTAACTTGAGGGGATCCTACGAG.

Concerning this clone itself: The CDR3 end is not reached by the read, which stops 3 residues before it; the germline J gene fills it in. The V call is TRBV7-9, the J call TRBJ1-2; 7 positions agree with TRBD1. Germline CDR1 is SEHNR and CDR2 is FQNEAQ (reference sequence). This CDR3 is 15 amino acids long. Unmatched junction bases numbered 12, after V lost 5 bases and J lost 6 bases. This CDR3 is CASSAQGRGPDGYTF. The CDR3 bases that were read are TGTGCCAGCAGCGCACAGGGGCGTGGCCCCGATGGC.

As for this clone: The read ends 3 residues before the CDR3 terminus; that terminus is restored from the germline J gene. The chain joins TRBV20-1 to TRBJ2-2, with 9 bases that match TRBD1. CDR1 is DFQATT and CDR2 is SNEGSKA in the germline V gene (reference sequence). The CDR3 extends over 14 amino acids. Losses at the gene ends were 5 bases for V and 7 bases for J; bases not matched to a gene: 8. CDR3 bases read: TGCAGTGCTCAACAGGGGGCGCAGGGCGGGGAG. Encoded protein: CSAQQGAQGGE. The CDR3 in full is CSAQQGAQGGELFF.

About this clone itself: The CDR3 extends 3 residues past the end of the read, so its final part is completed from the germline J gene. The rearrangement links TRBV14 to TRBJ1-4, with TRBD1 identical over 7 bases. The CDR3 has 17 amino acids. CDR1 SGHDN and CDR2 FVKESK come from the germline V gene. V lost 0 bases and J lost 8; bases outside the gene matches: 12. CDR3 protein: CASSQDLVKGAWEKLFF. The DNA read from the CDR3 is TGTGCCAGCAGCCAAGATCTTGTTAAGGGGGCTTGGGAAAAA.

Points on this clone: The junction departs from the called germline gene at one end, perhaps through a read error. The DNA ends 3 residues before the CDR3 does, and the rest of the CDR3 is filled in from the germline J gene. The V gene is TRBV7-9, the J gene TRBJ1-2; maybe TRBD1 (5 bases). The CDR3 is 15 residues long. CDR1 and CDR2 from the germline V gene are SEHNR and FQNEAQ (reference sequence). CDR3 DNA (partial): TGTGCCAGCAGCATAGCTGGGGGAGCGGGCTATGGC. Translated, it gives CASSIAGGAGYG. The whole CDR3 protein reads CASSIAGGAGYGYTF.

As concerns this clone: The CDR3 is cut off 3 residues early in the read; its end comes from the germline J gene. The V and J genes are TRBV6-1 and TRBJ2-1; 10 positions match TRBD2. Germline V gives CDR1 MNHNS, CDR2 SASEGT. Losses at the gene ends were 2 bases for V and 9 bases for J; bases not matched to a gene: 10. The CDR3 runs 16 residues. CDR3 DNA (partial): TGTGCCAGCAGTGAACGGCTAGCGGGGGACGGAGGTGAG. This codes for CASSERLAGDGGE. In full, the CDR3 is CASSERLAGDGGEQFF.

A note on this clone: The sequence runs out 3 residues before the end of the CDR3; the remainder is reconstructed from the germline J gene. This chain connects TRBV18 to TRBJ1-2; D unclear. Germline V CDR1 and CDR2: KGHSH, LQKENI. The CDR3 consists of 13 residues. The covered CDR3 bases are TGTGCCAGCTCACCAAGCGGATCCTACGAC. Its translation is CASSPSGSYD. The entire CDR3 protein is CASSPSGSYDYTF.

About this clone itself: The read terminates 3 residues before the CDR3 end, so the remaining end is supplied by the germline J gene. V gene TRBV5-1 combines with J gene TRBJ1-5, with D tentatively TRBD1 (6 bases). CDR1 is SGHRS and CDR2 is YFSETQ in the germline V gene. Trimming removed 4 bases from V and 8 bases from J, with 16 bases in between. There are 14 residues in the CDR3. The CDR3 bases that were read are TGCGCCAGCAGCCCACAGGGTTCGCGGGAGCCC. It specifies CASSPQGSREP. The whole CDR3 reads CASSPQGSREPQHF. Variable domain in full (rest from reference TRBV5-1 and TRBJ1-5): KAGVTQTPRYLIKTRGQQVTLSCSPISGHRSVSWYQQTPGQGLQFLFEYFSETQRNKGNFPGRFSGRQFSNSRSEMNVSTLELGDSALYLCASSPQGSREPQHFGDGTRLSIL.

Remarks on this clone: The read finishes 3 residues shy of the CDR3 end, and the germline J gene is used to complete it. This rearrangement joins TRBV10-3 to TRBJ2-3; the match to TRBD2 covers 12 bases. V shed 9 bases, J shed 3 bases, and the junction held 4 bases outside the gene matches. CDR1 and CDR2 from the germline V gene are ENHRY and SYGVKD. The CDR3 extends over 14 amino acids. This chain's CDR3 is CAIRLAGETDTQYF. The sequenced CDR3 bases are TGTGCCATAAGACTAGCGGGGGAAACAGATACG.

Comments on this clone: Read data end 3 residues before the CDR3 end; the end is taken from the germline J gene. The chain employs TRBV28 and TRBJ2-7, with D maybe TRBD1 (5 bases). This CDR3 spans 14 amino acids. The germline V and J ends were trimmed by 1 base and 5 bases, with 12 bases remaining between them. The germline gives CDR1 MDHEN, CDR2 SYDVKM. CDR3 amino acids: CASSLSGITNEQYF. The CDR3 bases that were read are TGTGCCAGCAGTTTATCAGGGATAACCAACGAG.

To note about this clone: The read gets to within 3 residues of the CDR3 end, and the germline J gene fills in the rest. The chain has TRBV18 and TRBJ1-6; the D gene is possibly TRBD1 (6 bases). The CDR3 length is 15 residues. V was cut by 3 bases and J by 6 bases, with 12 bases left in between. Germline V gene sequence: CDR1 KGHSH, CDR2 LQKENI. The DNA read from the CDR3 is TGTGCCAGCTCACCCCCAGTCAGGGGTAATTCACCC. This gives the protein CASSPPVRGNSP. The whole CDR3 reads CASSPPVRGNSPLHF.

On this clone: Read data end 3 residues before the CDR3 end; the end is taken from the germline J gene. The rearrangement uses TRBV20-1 and TRBJ1-1; D is ambiguous. Between the trimmed V and J ends, which lost 6 bases and 7 bases, there was a span of 21 bases. Germline V gene lookup returns CDR1 DFQATT and CDR2 SNEGSKA (reference sequence). The CDR3 totals 14 residues. The chain's CDR3 is CSARFDGGGGEAFF. The sequenced CDR3 bases are TGCAGTGCCCGGTTCGATGGCGGAGGAGGTGAA.

Concerning this clone: The CDR3 end lies 3 residues beyond the end of the read and is filled in from the germline J gene. The genes are TRBV19 and TRBJ2-5, with a possible D match to TRBD1 (6 bases). The V end was cut by 1 base, the J end by 4 bases, with 7 bases between. The CDR3 is 13 residues long. The V gene's germline CDR1 is LNHDA and CDR2 SQIVND (reference sequence). CDR3 bases read: TGTGCCAGTAGTATAGGAGGGGGAGAGACC. This gives the protein CASSIGGGET. The full-length CDR3 reads as CASSIGGGETQYF.

About this clone itself: The missing CDR3 end, 3 residues past where the read stops, is filled in from the germline J gene. This chain connects TRBV2 to TRBJ1-4; 9 nucleotides agree with TRBD1. Germline CDR1 reads SNHLY; CDR2 reads FYNNEI. The CDR3 is made up of 13 amino acids. J lost 6 bases, V lost 7 bases, and 3 bases had no gene match. CDR3: CASNRGQYEKLFF. Incomplete CDR3 DNA: TGTGCCAGCAACAGGGGGCAATATGAAAAA.

In the case of this clone: The read comes to an end 3 residues before the CDR3 does, leaving the germline J gene to fill in the end. This chain connects TRBV7-6 to TRBJ2-6, with TRBD1 identical over 9 bases. There are 16 residues in the CDR3. Trimming cost V 3 bases and J 2 bases; bases outside gene matches: 2. Germline V CDR1 and CDR2: SGHVS, FNYEAQ. The DNA read from the CDR3 is TGTGCCAGCAGCTTGTACAGGGGGCCTGGGGCCAACGTC. Its protein is CASSLYRGPGANV. The full CDR3 protein reads CASSLYRGPGANVLTF.

A note on this clone: The read stops 3 residues short of the end of the CDR3; the missing end is completed from the germline J gene. The gene calls are TRBV7-3 and TRBJ2-2; 8 nucleotides line up with TRBD1. There are 16 residues in the CDR3. The germline V gene encodes CDR1 SGHTA and CDR2 FQGTGA. V lost 5 bases to trimming and J lost 4 bases; unmatched junction nucleotides: 9. The CDR3 loop is CASSLRGTGATGELFF. The sequenced part of the CDR3 DNA is TGTGCCAGCAGCCTCCGTGGGACAGGAGCCACCGGGGAG.

For this clone: The CDR3 end is not reached by the read, which stops 3 residues before it; the germline J gene fills it in. V gene TRBV19 combines with J gene TRBJ1-2; tentative D call: TRBD1 (5 bases). Germline V gives CDR1 LNHDA, CDR2 SQIVND (reference sequence). The V gene lost 6 bases and the J gene lost 4 bases, with 6 bases spanning the gap. The CDR3 sequence is 11 residues long. CDR3 amino acids: CASRGPYGYTF. CDR3 DNA, as far as it was read: TGTGCCAGTAGGGGGCCCTATGGC.

As regards this clone: The read terminates 3 residues ahead of where the CDR3 ends, so the germline J gene completes it. This sequence joins TRBV19 and TRBJ2-1; TRBD2 agrees at 15 bases. CDR3 length: 21 residues. Trimming at V came to 3 bases and at J to 6 bases, leaving 18 bases not matched to a gene. The V gene's germline CDR1 is LNHDA and CDR2 SQIVND (reference sequence). CDR3 residues: CASSMVSGLAGGVTTFNEQFF. Incomplete CDR3 DNA: TGTGCCAGTAGTATGGTATCGGGACTAGCGGGAGGAGTAACTACATTCAATGAG.

Details on this clone: The read gets to within 3 residues of the CDR3 end, and the germline J gene fills in the rest. This chain connects TRBV20-1 to TRBJ2-5; the match to TRBD2 covers 12 bases. The CDR3 is 15 residues long. The germline V gene encodes CDR1 DFQATT and CDR2 SNEGSKA (reference sequence). V trimming: 3 bases; J trimming: 6 bases; junction bases outside the gene matches: 8. CDR3 DNA, as far as it was read: TGCAGTGCTAGTAGGCCTAGCGGGGGGGAGAAGACC. Translated, it gives CSASRPSGGEKT. The full CDR3 is CSASRPSGGEKTQYF.